This T cell receptor (beta chain) was sequenced during a study of blood T cells in healthy people across ages. Study-level results: Unknown CMV status may confound age-related changes in expanded clones.

This clonotype was counted only a few times. Antigen unknown. The second PCR ran about 6 to 12 cycles with a sample-barcoded 5' primer and J-beta primers. Each cDNA molecule was tagged by a template-switch adaptor that had 12 random nucleotides. TCRdb fed the 5' RACE reads into MiXCR, producing one record per CDR3 protein. Of about 720,000 distinct CDR3 sequences in the sample, around a fifth are singletons; the top ten hold about 20%. V shed 0 bases and J 4 bases; nucleotides not matched to a gene: 8. This CDR3 comprises 15 residues. The germline V gene encodes CDR1 DFQATT and CDR2 SNEGSKA (reference sequence). Per-sample yields of isolated PBMCs were at least 6 million. Total RNA was isolated from each sample in quantities of at least 5 micrograms.

The sequence was collected from a man aged 65-85 years in good health. The source material was blood. V is TRBV20-1 and J is TRBJ1-1; 7 nucleotides agree with TRBD1. The CDR3 DNA reads TGCAGTGCTAGAGATCGACAGGGTGGGGGCACTGAAGCTTTCTTT. It specifies CSARDRQGGGTEAFF.